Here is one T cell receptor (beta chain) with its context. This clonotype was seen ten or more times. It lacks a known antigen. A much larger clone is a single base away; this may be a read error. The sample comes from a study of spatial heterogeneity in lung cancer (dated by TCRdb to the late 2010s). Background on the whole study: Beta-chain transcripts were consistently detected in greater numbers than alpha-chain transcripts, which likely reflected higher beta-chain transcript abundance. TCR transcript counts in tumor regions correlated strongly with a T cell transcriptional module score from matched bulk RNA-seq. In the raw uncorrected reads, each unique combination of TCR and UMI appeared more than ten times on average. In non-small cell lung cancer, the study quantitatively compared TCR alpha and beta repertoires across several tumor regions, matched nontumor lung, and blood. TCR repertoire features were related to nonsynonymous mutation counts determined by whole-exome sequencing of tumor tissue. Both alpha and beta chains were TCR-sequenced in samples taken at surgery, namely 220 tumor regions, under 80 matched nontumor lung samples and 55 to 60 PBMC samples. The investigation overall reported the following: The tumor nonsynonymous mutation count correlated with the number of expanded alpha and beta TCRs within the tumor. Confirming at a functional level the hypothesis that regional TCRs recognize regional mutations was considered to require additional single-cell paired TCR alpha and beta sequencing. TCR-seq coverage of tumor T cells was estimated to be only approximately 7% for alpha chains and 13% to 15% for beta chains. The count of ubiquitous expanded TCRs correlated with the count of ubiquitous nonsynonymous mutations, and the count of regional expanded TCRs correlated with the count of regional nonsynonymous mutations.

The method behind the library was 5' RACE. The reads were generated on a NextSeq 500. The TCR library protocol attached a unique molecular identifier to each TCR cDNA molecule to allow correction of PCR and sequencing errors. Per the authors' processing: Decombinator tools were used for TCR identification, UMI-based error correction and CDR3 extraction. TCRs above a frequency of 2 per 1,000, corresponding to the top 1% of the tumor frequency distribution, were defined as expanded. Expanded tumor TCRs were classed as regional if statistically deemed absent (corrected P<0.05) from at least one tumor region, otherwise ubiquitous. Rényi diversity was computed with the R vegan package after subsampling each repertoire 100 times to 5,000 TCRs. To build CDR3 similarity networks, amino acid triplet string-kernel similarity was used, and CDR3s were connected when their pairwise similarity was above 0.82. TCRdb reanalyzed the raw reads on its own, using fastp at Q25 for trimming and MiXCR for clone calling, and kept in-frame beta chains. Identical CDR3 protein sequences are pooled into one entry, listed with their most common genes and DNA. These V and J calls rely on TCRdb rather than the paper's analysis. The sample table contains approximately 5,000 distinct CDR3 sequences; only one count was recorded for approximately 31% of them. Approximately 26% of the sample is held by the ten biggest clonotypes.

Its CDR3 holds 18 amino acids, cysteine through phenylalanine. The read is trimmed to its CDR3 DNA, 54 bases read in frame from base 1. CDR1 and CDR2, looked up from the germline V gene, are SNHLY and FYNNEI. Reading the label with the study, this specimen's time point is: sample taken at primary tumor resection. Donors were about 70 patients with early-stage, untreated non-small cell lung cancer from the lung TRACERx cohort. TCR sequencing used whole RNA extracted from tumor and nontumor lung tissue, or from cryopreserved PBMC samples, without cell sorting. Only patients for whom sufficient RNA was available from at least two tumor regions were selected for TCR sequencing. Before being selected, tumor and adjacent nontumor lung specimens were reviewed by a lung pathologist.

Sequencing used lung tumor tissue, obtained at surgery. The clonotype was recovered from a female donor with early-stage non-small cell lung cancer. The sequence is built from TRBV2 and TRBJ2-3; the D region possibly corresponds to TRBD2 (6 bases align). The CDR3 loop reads CVSSGGWRRSGRTDTQYF. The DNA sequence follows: TGTGTCAGCAGTGGAGGGTGGAGGAGGAGCGGCCGCACAGATACGCAGTATTTT.